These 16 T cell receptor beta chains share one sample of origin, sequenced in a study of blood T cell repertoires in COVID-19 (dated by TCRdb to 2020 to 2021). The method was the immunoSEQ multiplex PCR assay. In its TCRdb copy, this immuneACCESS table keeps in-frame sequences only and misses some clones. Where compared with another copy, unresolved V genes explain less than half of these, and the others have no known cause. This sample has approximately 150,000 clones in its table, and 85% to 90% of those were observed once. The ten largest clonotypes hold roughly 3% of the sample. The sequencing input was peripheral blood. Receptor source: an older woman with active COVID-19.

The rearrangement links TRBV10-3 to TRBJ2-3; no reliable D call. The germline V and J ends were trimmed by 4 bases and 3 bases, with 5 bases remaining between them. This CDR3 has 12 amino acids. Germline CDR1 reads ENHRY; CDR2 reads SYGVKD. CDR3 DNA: TGTGCCATCAGTGTCGGTACAGATACGCAGTATTTT. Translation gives CAISVGTDTQYF.

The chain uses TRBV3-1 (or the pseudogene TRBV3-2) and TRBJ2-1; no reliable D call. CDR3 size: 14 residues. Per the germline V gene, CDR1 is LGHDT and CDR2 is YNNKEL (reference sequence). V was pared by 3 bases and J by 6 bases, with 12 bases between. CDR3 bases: TGTGCCAGCAGCCAGGCTCAGCGCCCCAATGAGCAGTTCTTC. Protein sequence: CASSQAQRPNEQFF.

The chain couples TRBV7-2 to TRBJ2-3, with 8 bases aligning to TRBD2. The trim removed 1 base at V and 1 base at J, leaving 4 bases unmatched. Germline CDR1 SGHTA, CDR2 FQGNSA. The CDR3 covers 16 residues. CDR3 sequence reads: CASSLVATSGTDTQYF. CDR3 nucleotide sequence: TGTGCCAGCAGCTTAGTCGCGACTAGCGGCACAGATACGCAGTATTTT.

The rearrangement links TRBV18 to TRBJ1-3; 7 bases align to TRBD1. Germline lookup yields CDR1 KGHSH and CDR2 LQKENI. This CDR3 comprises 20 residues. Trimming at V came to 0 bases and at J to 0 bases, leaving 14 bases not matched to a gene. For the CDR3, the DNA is TGTGCCAGCTCACCACCACTACTCCTTCACAGGGGACCCTCTGGAAACACCATATATTTT. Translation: CASSPPLLLHRGPSGNTIYF.

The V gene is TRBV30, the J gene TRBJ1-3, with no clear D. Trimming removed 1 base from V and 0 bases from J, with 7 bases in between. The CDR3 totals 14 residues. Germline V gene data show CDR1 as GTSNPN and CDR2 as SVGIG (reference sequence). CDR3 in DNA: TGTGCCTGGAGTGAGCATTTCTCTGGAAACACCATATATTTT. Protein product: CAWSEHFSGNTIYF.

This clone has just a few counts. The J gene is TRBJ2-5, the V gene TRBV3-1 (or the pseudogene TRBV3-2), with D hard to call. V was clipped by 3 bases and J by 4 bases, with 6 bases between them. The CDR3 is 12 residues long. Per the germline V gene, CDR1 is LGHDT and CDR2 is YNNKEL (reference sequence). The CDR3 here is CASSHSGETQYF. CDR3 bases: TGTGCCAGCAGCCATAGTGGAGAGACCCAGTACTTC.

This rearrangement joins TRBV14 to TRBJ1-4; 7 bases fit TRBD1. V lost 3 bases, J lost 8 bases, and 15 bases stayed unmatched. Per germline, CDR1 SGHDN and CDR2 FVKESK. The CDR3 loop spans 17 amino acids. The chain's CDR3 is CASSQTGTATLREKLFF. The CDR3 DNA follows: TGTGCCAGCAGCCAGACAGGGACAGCAACATTGAGAGAAAAACTGTTTTTT.

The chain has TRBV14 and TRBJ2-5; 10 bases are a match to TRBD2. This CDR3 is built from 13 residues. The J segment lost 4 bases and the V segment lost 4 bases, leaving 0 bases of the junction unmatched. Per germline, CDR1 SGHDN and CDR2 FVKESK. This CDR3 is CASSPSGGETQYF. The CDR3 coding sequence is TGTGCCAGCAGCCCTAGCGGGGGAGAGACCCAGTACTTC.

For the CDR3, the DNA is TGTGCCAGCAGTCTAGGGGGGGGCTATGGCTACACCTTC. This translates into CASSLGGGYGYTF. This chain uses TRBV12-3 or TRBV12-4 with TRBJ1-2, with D possibly matching TRBD1 (6 bases). V lost 5 bases and J 4 bases, leaving 11 bases between the germline ends. The CDR3 consists of 13 residues.

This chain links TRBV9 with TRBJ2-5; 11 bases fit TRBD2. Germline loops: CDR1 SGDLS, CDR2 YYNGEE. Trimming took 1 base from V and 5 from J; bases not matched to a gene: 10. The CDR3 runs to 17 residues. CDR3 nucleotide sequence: TGTGCCAGCAGCGTATCCACTAGCGGGAGCGGGGGGGAGACCCAGTACTTC. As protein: CASSVSTSGSGGETQYF.

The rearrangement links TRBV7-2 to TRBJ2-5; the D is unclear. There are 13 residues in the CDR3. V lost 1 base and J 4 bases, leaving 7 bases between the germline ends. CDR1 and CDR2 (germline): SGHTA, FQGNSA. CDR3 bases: TGTGCCAGCAGCTTAGGTTCGGTAGAGACCCAGTACTTC. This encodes CASSLGSVETQYF.

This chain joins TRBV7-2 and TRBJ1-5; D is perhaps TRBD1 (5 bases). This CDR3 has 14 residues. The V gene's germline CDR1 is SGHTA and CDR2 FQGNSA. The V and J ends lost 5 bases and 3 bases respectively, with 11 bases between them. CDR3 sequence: CASSPSGFNQPQHF. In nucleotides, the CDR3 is TGTGCCAGCAGCCCGTCAGGGTTCAATCAGCCCCAGCATTTT.

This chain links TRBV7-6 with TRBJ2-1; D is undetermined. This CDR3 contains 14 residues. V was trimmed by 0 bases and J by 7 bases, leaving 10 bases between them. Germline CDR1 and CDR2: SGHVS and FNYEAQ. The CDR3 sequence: CASSLARYGNEQFF. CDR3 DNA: TGTGCCAGCAGCTTAGCAAGGTACGGGAATGAGCAGTTCTTC.

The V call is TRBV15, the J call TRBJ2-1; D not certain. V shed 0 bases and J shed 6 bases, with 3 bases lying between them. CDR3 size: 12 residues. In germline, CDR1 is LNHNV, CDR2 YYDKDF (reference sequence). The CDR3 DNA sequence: TGTGCCACCAGCAGAGACTTCAATGAGCAGTTCTTC. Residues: CATSRDFNEQFF.

In DNA form, the CDR3 reads TGTGCCTGGAACAGGGGCTGGACTGAAGCTTTCTTT. Translation gives CAWNRGWTEAFF. This chain joins TRBV30 and TRBJ1-1, with 7 nucleotides matching TRBD1. V was pared by 4 bases and J by 5 bases, with 4 bases of the junction left unmatched. CDR3 length: 12 amino acids. Germline V CDR1 and CDR2: GTSNPN, SVGIG (reference sequence).

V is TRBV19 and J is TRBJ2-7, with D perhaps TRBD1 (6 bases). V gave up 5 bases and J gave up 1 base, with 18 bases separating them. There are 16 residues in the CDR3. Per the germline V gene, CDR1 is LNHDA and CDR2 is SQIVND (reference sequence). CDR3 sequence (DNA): TGTGCCAGTAGTCCCCAGGTGGGACACCCATCCTACGAGCAGTACTTC. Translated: CASSPQVGHPSYEQYF.